These 10 T cell receptor beta chains originate from one sample sequenced in a study of shared clonotypes between healthy human individuals. Assay used: immunoSEQ multiplex PCR; TCRdb lists only in-frame clones, some missing. The sample contains some 2.1 million clones, around 93% of which appear only once. The naive CD8 fraction comprised CD45RO-negative cells positively selected for CCR7 and excluded terminally differentiated effector memory CD45RA+ cells. What was sequenced was naive CD8+ T cells from PBMCs. These receptors originate from a man younger than 30 in good health. Some clones in this sample may be carry-over from other donors' samples.

The V call is TRBV19, the J call TRBJ1-5, with 7 bases lining up with TRBD1. The germline V gene has CDR1 LNHDA and CDR2 SQIVND (reference sequence). The CDR3 sequence is 17 residues long. V gave up 7 bases and J gave up 0 bases; unmatched junction bases: 12. In nucleotides, the CDR3 is TGTGCCAGTACTACCGCTGACAGGGACTATAGCAATCAGCCCCAGCATTTT. Amino acid sequence: CASTTADRDYSNQPQHF. The entire variable domain, with the rest obtained from reference TRBV19 and TRBJ1-5, is as follows: DGGITQSPKYLFRKEGQNVTLSCEQNLNHDAMYWYRQDPGQGLRLIYYSQIVNDFQKGDIAEGYSVSREKKESFPLTVTSAQKNPTAFYLCASTTADRDYSNQPQHFGDGTRLSIL.

To note about this clone: The same CDR3 is also encoded by other DNA sequences in this sample. The CDR3 spells CASSEGPSYEQYF. CDR3 nucleotides: TGTGCCAGCAGTGAGGGACCTTCCTACGAGCAGTACTTC. The chain links TRBV2 to TRBJ2-7; D may be TRBD1 or TRBD2 (5 bases each). Between the trimmed V and J ends, which lost 3 bases and 1 base, there was a span of 7 bases. This CDR3 comprises 13 residues. Germline V gene sequence: CDR1 SNHLY, CDR2 FYNNEI.

The V call is TRBV2, the J call TRBJ2-7; D is possibly TRBD1 or TRBD2 (6 bases each). The CDR3 consists of 13 residues. Germline CDR1 reads SNHLY; CDR2 reads FYNNEI. Trimming cost V 11 bases and J 5 bases, with 19 bases left between them. In nucleotides, the CDR3 is TGTGCCCACGGTTCGGGGGCCGTCAACGAGCAGTACTTC. As protein: CAHGSGAVNEQYF.

The chain couples TRBV28 to TRBJ2-3, with 14 bases fitting TRBD2. CDR1 is MDHEN and CDR2 is SYDVKM in the germline V gene. V was pared by 5 bases and J by 5 bases, with 6 bases of the junction left unmatched. The CDR3 loop spans 16 amino acids. For the CDR3, the DNA is TGTGCCAGCAGTCGCGGGACTAGCGGGAGCGGAGATACGCAGTATTTT. This gives the protein CASSRGTSGSGDTQYF.

The chain is built from TRBV5-6 and TRBJ2-7; a possible D gene is TRBD2 (6 bases). The CDR3 sequence is 13 residues long. Germline lookup yields CDR1 SGHDT and CDR2 YYEEEE. Deletions cut 0 bases from V and 6 bases from J, with 10 bases between. CDR3: CASSLAGGSEQYF. For the CDR3, the DNA is TGTGCCAGCAGCTTGGCCGGGGGAAGCGAGCAGTACTTC.

This chain joins TRBV9 and TRBJ1-5; D is uncertain. CDR1 and CDR2 (germline): SGDLS, YYNGEE. V lost 2 bases, J lost 0 bases, and 12 bases lay in between. CDR3 length equals 16 residues. CDR3 amino acids: CASSVADPYSNQPQHF. CDR3 in DNA: TGTGCCAGCAGCGTCGCGGACCCTTATAGCAATCAGCCCCAGCATTTT.

The rearrangement uses TRBV27 and TRBJ2-1; TRBD2 aligns across 9 bases. The junction had 8 bases not matched to a gene; V was cut back by 4 bases and J by 7 bases. Germline lookup yields CDR1 MNHEY and CDR2 SMNVEV (reference sequence). The CDR3 consists of 15 residues. CDR3: CASSSPREGLNEQFF. The DNA of the CDR3 is TGTGCCAGCAGTTCCCCGCGGGAGGGCCTGAATGAGCAGTTCTTC.

The count of this clone is one. This rearrangement joins TRBV7-7 to TRBJ2-2, with D maybe TRBD1 (5 bases). From germline, CDR1 is SSHAT and CDR2 FNYEAQ (reference sequence). The CDR3 contains 15 residues. Trimming took off 5 bases at V and 6 bases at J, with 16 bases between the two ends. This chain's CDR3 is CASSPPQGSPGELFF. The CDR3 bases are TGTGCCAGCAGCCCCCCGCAGGGCTCCCCCGGGGAGCTGTTTTTT.

This sequence joins TRBV10-3 and TRBJ2-1; D call uncertain. CDR1 ENHRY and CDR2 SYGVKD come from the germline V gene. The CDR3 totals 12 residues. Trimming pared 11 bases from V and 9 bases from J, leaving 17 bases between. CDR3 coding DNA: TGTGCCTCCGGCGAGTCAGGTGGTGAGCAGTTCTTC. The encoded protein is CASGESGGEQFF.

The chain links TRBV2 to TRBJ2-1; 8 nucleotides align to TRBD2. CDR1 is SNHLY and CDR2 is FYNNEI in the germline V gene. This CDR3 spans 16 amino acids. J was trimmed by 6 bases and V by 7 bases; bases with no gene match: 14. CDR3 residues: CASIRVGTRIFNEQFF. CDR3 in DNA: TGTGCCAGCATTAGGGTAGGGACTAGAATCTTCAATGAGCAGTTCTTC.